This T cell receptor beta chain was profiled in a study of blood T cell repertoires in COVID-19. Overall study: Acute-phase and convalescent COVID-19 samples originated in the United States, Italy and Spain. PBMCs, B-cell-depleted T cells, or T cells were the source of the cDNA or gDNA that made up the material.

Original methodology: Quantification of nucleated cells was approximated via reference gene primer amplification. Some clones are missing from TCRdb's copy, which holds only in-frame ones; the method was immunoSEQ multiplex PCR. That table gives V, J and clone size, and the DNA gave D and trimming. The sample lists about 170,000 clones, 84% occurring once. The V segment lost 5 bases and the J segment 6 bases; nucleotides outside the gene matches: 5. Germline CDR1 SEHNR, CDR2 FQNEAQ (reference sequence). CDR3 length: 13 residues. The specimen was peripheral blood. This receptor was taken from a man between 65 and 85 years old with active or convalescent COVID-19. The J gene is TRBJ1-2, the V gene TRBV7-9, with 8 positions matching TRBD1. CDR3 amino acids: CASSPTGVDGYTF. As DNA, the CDR3 is TGTGCCAGCAGCCCGACAGGGGTCGATGGCTACACCTTC.